Here is one T cell receptor beta chain with its context. Seattle researchers signed up patients amid active infection and tracked them longitudinally. Sequenced by immunoSEQ multiplex PCR; TCRdb stores in-frame clones only, minus some. The repertoire holds some 500,000 clones, about 89% seen once, with roughly 8.3% in the top ten. The sample belongs to a study of blood T cell repertoires in COVID-19. The CDR3 extends over 15 amino acids. Germline V gene sequence: CDR1 SGHRS, CDR2 YFSETQ. The ends lost 5 bases at V and 4 bases at J; junction bases unmatched: 6. The sequencing sample was made of peripheral blood. The receptor was isolated from a woman between 45 and 60 years old with COVID-19, enrolled during active disease. The V and J genes are TRBV5-1 and TRBJ1-4; 9 bases are a match to TRBD1. The CDR3 region has the DNA TGCGCCAGCAGGCCCGGGGACAGGGTTAATGAAAAACTGTTTTTT. Protein sequence: CASRPGDRVNEKLFF.